This T cell receptor beta chain was retrieved from a study of blood T cell repertoires in COVID-19. The wider study: PBMCs, B-cell-depleted T cells, or T cells provided the cDNA or gDNA that made up the material.

Trimming cost V 8 bases and J 8 bases, with 16 bases left between them. Germline-derived CDR1 and CDR2 are SQVTM and ANQGSEA. The CDR3 length is 12 residues. This clone was recorded at least ten times. Those who participated ranged in age from about 18 to 89 years and resided in about two dozen US areas. Exposed volunteers were people who met a COVID-19 case within 2 weeks before study entry. In the authors' methods: From reference gene primer amplification, estimates of nucleated cell counts were derived. Using immunoSEQ multiplex PCR, the repertoire was profiled, and TCRdb retains in-frame clones only, with some absent. V and J calls and clone size are given by that table; D and trimming were obtained from the DNA. Of 50,000 to 65,000 clones in the sample, around 65% were seen once.

This TCR was sampled from a woman aged 55-70 years who had been exposed to COVID-19. The V and J genes are TRBV29-1 and TRBJ2-1; D possibly corresponds to TRBD1 (6 bases). Source material: PBMCs or T cells enriched from blood (not recorded which). The CDR3, as DNA: TGCAGCACAAACGAACAGGGCGATGAGCAGTTCTTC. Translating gives CSTNEQGDEQFF.